Shown below are 5 T cell receptor beta chains from a single sample sequenced in a study of shared clonotypes between healthy human individuals. Using immunoSEQ multiplex PCR, the repertoire was profiled, and TCRdb retains in-frame clones only, with some absent. The table records a few million clones, less than 95% of them present only once. The sequenced sample consisted of naive CD4+ T cells from PBMCs. The subset here: CD45RA+ positively selected. Receptors originate from a man between 18 and 29 years old in good health. Some clones in this sample may be carry-over from other donors' samples.

This clone was seen just once. The chain combines TRBV5-1 with TRBJ2-7; the match to TRBD1 covers 8 bases. CDR3 length: 14 residues. V lost 0 bases, J lost 5 bases, and 4 bases stayed unmatched. From germline, CDR1 is SGHRS and CDR2 YFSETQ. CDR3: CASSLGDRTDEQYF. The CDR3 DNA is TGCGCCAGCAGCTTGGGGGACAGGACTGACGAGCAGTACTTC.

The gene calls are TRBV5-4 and TRBJ2-1; 13 bases are a match to TRBD2. Germline V gene sequence: CDR1 SGHNT, CDR2 YYREEE (reference sequence). The CDR3 runs 15 residues. Losses at the gene ends were 4 bases for V and 5 bases for J; bases not matched to a gene: 3. DNA of the CDR3: TGTGCCAGCAGCCCTACTAGCGGGAGGGACAATGAGCAGTTCTTC. Residues: CASSPTSGRDNEQFF.

V usage is TRBV28 and J usage is TRBJ2-2; unclear D gene. V was cut by 10 bases and J by 0 bases, with 12 bases left in between. Germline loops: CDR1 MDHEN, CDR2 SYDVKM. The length of the CDR3 is 14 residues. CDR3 nucleotides: TGTGCCACAAGGATCGACTCGAACACCGGGGAGCTGTTTTTT. Amino acids: CATRIDSNTGELFF.

The chain links TRBV28 to TRBJ2-5; D may match TRBD1 or TRBD2 (5 bases each). Trimming cost V 7 bases and J 9 bases, with 30 bases left between them. Germline V gene lookup returns CDR1 MDHEN and CDR2 SYDVKM. The CDR3 is 17 amino acids. This chain's CDR3 is CASNRDGRLSVTAAQYF. The CDR3 DNA sequence: TGTGCCAGCAACCGGGACGGCCGATTGAGTGTGACCGCGGCCCAGTACTTC.

The CDR3 region is CASSAKGRLTYNEQFF. The CDR3 nucleotides are TGTGCCAGTAGTGCAAAGGGGAGACTTACCTACAATGAGCAGTTCTTC. V and J are TRBV19 and TRBJ2-1; D assignment may be TRBD1 or TRBD2 (5 bases each). The CDR3 covers 16 residues. The V end was cut by 5 bases, the J end by 2 bases, with 16 bases between. Germline assignment: CDR1 LNHDA and CDR2 SQIVND (reference sequence).